This is a list of T cell receptor beta chains from one sample in a study of T cell repertoires in aging, cancer and after chemotherapy. From the multiplex PCR reads, TCRdb called clonotypes with MiXCR, one entry per CDR3 protein. In the table there are 8,900 or so distinct CDR3 sequences, around a third of which are singletons. Sequenced input: blood. These receptors originate from a human donor in good health. Both conserved end residues are part of each CDR3. Each record gives: CDR3 DNA, CDR3 protein, D gene, CDR3 length, clone size, V gene, J gene. D genes are given only for firm matches. A clone size is listed for some rows: how often the clone was seen (once, few, many), or a class if it is expanded.

TGTGCCAGCAGCTTCACGACAGGGGGCTCTGGGGCCAACGTCCTGACTTTC	CASSFTTGGSGANVLTF	TRBD1	17	-	TRBV9	TRBJ2-6
TGCAGTGCTAGAAACGCTCAGGGGGCTGTCGGGGAGCTGTTTTTT	CSARNAQGAVGELFF	TRBD1	15	-	TRBV20-1	TRBJ2-2
TGTGCCAGCAACCAAAAGGGTCGGGGGGCCTATGGCTACACCTTC	CASNQKGRGAYGYTF	-	15	few	TRBV12-3/TRBV12-4	TRBJ1-2
TGTGCCAGCAGCCAAGCGGGACAGGGCCTCCTTCCACTCGGCTACACCTTC	CASSQAGQGLLPLGYTF	TRBD1	17	few	TRBV4-2	TRBJ1-2
TGTGCCAGCTCACCCTCACAGGGTGCCGGGGAGCTGTTTTTT	CASSPSQGAGELFF	-	14	-	TRBV18	TRBJ2-2
TGCGCCAGCAAGGAACAGGGGGGAATCACCGGGGAGCTGTTTTTT	CASKEQGGITGELFF	TRBD1	15	-	TRBV5-1	TRBJ2-2
TGCAGTGCCTTGACAGCGAACACTGAAGCTTTCTTT	CSALTANTEAFF	-	12	-	TRBV20-1	TRBJ1-1
TGTGCCAGCAGCCCTTCTTATGCGCAGTATTTT	CASSPSYAQYF	-	11	-	TRBV6-5	TRBJ2-3
TGTGCCAGCAGCCCTACAGGGGGCTCACGGGAGACCCAGTACTTC	CASSPTGGSRETQYF	TRBD1	15	-	TRBV6-1	TRBJ2-5
TGTGCCAGCAGCGTAGAGAGGGCAGGGCCTAACTATGGCTACACCTTC	CASSVERAGPNYGYTF	-	16	-	TRBV9	TRBJ1-2
TGTGCCAGCAGCCACGGACCGACCTATGGCTACACCTTC	CASSHGPTYGYTF	-	13	-	TRBV14	TRBJ1-2
TGTGCCAGCAGCTTAGCTAGCGGGACCGGTAGCTACACCTTC	CASSLASGTGSYTF	-	14	-	TRBV7-9	TRBJ1-2
TGTGCCAGCAGCCTTCTTTCCGTTTTGACTGAAGCTTTCTTT	CASSLLSVLTEAFF	-	14	-	TRBV12-3/TRBV12-4	TRBJ1-1
TGCGCCAGCAGCCAAGTAATACTAGCGGGGGGGCGGAATGAGCAGTTCTTC	CASSQVILAGGRNEQFF	TRBD2	17	-	TRBV4-3	TRBJ2-1
TGTGCCAGCAGAGACAGGTTTCTGAACACTGAAGCTTTCTTT	CASRDRFLNTEAFF	-	14	-	TRBV6-5	TRBJ1-1
TGTGCCAGCAGCGCCGGGACACTTGAAAAACTGTTTTTT	CASSAGTLEKLFF	-	13	few	TRBV7-9	TRBJ1-4
TGTGCCAGTAGCAACGCGTTAGTACAGCAAGTCTACGAGCAGTACTTC	CASSNALVQQVYEQYF	-	16	medium-sized	TRBV19	TRBJ2-7
TGTGCCAGTAGTATAGGCAGGGGCGCCGATAATTCACCCCTCCACTTT	CASSIGRGADNSPLHF	-	16	-	TRBV19	TRBJ1-6
TGTGCCAGCAGCTTATATCGGGAGAACGACGAGCAGTACTTC	CASSLYRENDEQYF	-	14	-	TRBV11-1	TRBJ2-7
TGCAGTGCCCAAACCAGGACAGGGAACACTGAAGCTTTCTTT	CSAQTRTGNTEAFF	TRBD1	14	-	TRBV20-1	TRBJ1-1
TGTGCCAGCAGCTTAGTCCCGGGCCGAGGGAATGAAAAACTGTTTTTT	CASSLVPGRGNEKLFF	-	16	-	TRBV7-9	TRBJ1-4
TGTGCCAGCAGCTTGGCGGGGGCTAGTTCCGAGCAGTACTTC	CASSLAGASSEQYF	-	14	few	TRBV5-4	TRBJ2-7
TGTGCCAGCGGTGGCAGGGGGAGTGAGCAGTTCTTC	CASGGRGSEQFF	TRBD1	12	medium-sized	TRBV7-9	TRBJ2-1
TGTGCCAGCAGGGCCAGGGACAGGTCTAATGAAAAACTGTTTTTT	CASRARDRSNEKLFF	TRBD1	15	-	TRBV6-1	TRBJ1-4
TGTGCCAGCAGTCATCAGGGTTCCACTGAAGCTTTCTTT	CASSHQGSTEAFF	-	13	-	TRBV6-1	TRBJ1-1
TGTGCCAGCAGTTTTACAGGGTACTACAGGGATATGAATCAGCCCCAGCATTTT	CASSFTGYYRDMNQPQHF	-	18	-	TRBV6-2/TRBV6-3	TRBJ1-5
TGTGCCACCAGTCGTTACACCGGGGAGCTGTTTTTT	CATSRYTGELFF	-	12	-	TRBV24-1	TRBJ2-2
TGTGCCAGCAGCTTAGCAGGGGTTGACTATGGCTACACCTTC	CASSLAGVDYGYTF	-	14	few	TRBV7-2	TRBJ1-2
TGTGCCTGGAGGTACAACCGGCAGGGTCCGTTGGGGACCCAGTACTTC	CAWRYNRQGPLGTQYF	-	16	medium-sized	TRBV30	TRBJ2-5
TGCAGCGTTCGACAGGGGGCTGGCTACACCTTC	CSVRQGAGYTF	TRBD1	11	medium-sized	TRBV29-1	TRBJ1-2
TGTGCCAGCAGTCAAGTCGGGACGGTCAATTCACCCCTCCACTTT	CASSQVGTVNSPLHF	-	15	-	TRBV12-3/TRBV12-4	TRBJ1-6
TGTGCCAGCAGCCAAGGGGTCCTCCAGGGGATGAACACCATATATTTT	CASSQGVLQGMNTIYF	-	16	few	TRBV14	TRBJ1-3
TGTGCCAGCAGCTTAGCAGGGAACACTGAAGCTTTCTTT	CASSLAGNTEAFF	-	13	few	TRBV7-9	TRBJ1-1
TGTGCCAGCAGTCGTGGACAGGGTGGAGGCTACACCTTC	CASSRGQGGGYTF	TRBD1	13	few	TRBV7-9	TRBJ1-2
TGTGCCAGCAGCCTCGGGACAGCTTACAATGAGCAGTTCTTC	CASSLGTAYNEQFF	TRBD1	14	few	TRBV27	TRBJ2-1
TGTGCCCAAGGACAGGGTTCCTACGAGCAGTACTTC	CAQGQGSYEQYF	TRBD1	12	medium-sized	TRBV30	TRBJ2-7
TGTGCCAGCAGTTACTCGGGGGACACCTACAATGAGCAGTTCTTC	CASSYSGDTYNEQFF	-	15	few	TRBV6-2/TRBV6-3	TRBJ2-1
TGTGCCAGCAGCTCTGCCAGGGTCCGGGGCACCGGGGAGCTGTTTTTT	CASSSARVRGTGELFF	-	16	-	TRBV5-4	TRBJ2-2
TGTGCCAGCGGCTATGACGGATTGAACACTGAAGCTTTCTTT	CASGYDGLNTEAFF	-	14	-	TRBV6-6	TRBJ1-1
TGTGCCAGCGGGCCAACTAACTATGGCTACACCTTC	CASGPTNYGYTF	-	12	few	TRBV12-3/TRBV12-4	TRBJ1-2
TGTGCCAGCAGTTACTCCCTGAACACTGAAGCTTTCTTT	CASSYSLNTEAFF	-	13	-	TRBV6-5	TRBJ1-1
TGTGCCAGCAGCCAACGTAGCGGGGGGGCCGTCAATGAGCAGTTCTTC	CASSQRSGGAVNEQFF	TRBD2	16	-	TRBV4-2	TRBJ2-1
TGTGCCAGCAGTCTCGGGACAGGGCGGGGAGGAAACACCATATATTTT	CASSLGTGRGGNTIYF	TRBD1	16	few	TRBV12-3/TRBV12-4	TRBJ1-3
TGTGCCAGCAGTTTATCCCTGACAGGGGGCACCCCTGGAGGCTACACCTTC	CASSLSLTGGTPGGYTF	TRBD1	17	few	TRBV27	TRBJ1-2
TGCGCCAGCAGCTTGGGGGCGGGTAGTAGGCAGCCCCAGCATTTT	CASSLGAGSRQPQHF	-	15	-	TRBV5-6	TRBJ1-5
TGTGCCAGCAGCTTAGCTTTCGGGCAGGGTCGTAGCGGGGGGTTGCAGACCCAGTACTTC	CASSLAFGQGRSGGLQTQYF	TRBD2	20	few	TRBV7-2	TRBJ2-5
TGTGCCAGCAGCTTCCTTTGGAACAGGGGGTATAATGAAAAACTGTTTTTT	CASSFLWNRGYNEKLFF	TRBD1	17	-	TRBV7-9	TRBJ1-4
TGCAGCGTTGGTAGGGGACAAGCTTTCTTT	CSVGRGQAFF	-	10	medium-sized	TRBV29-1	TRBJ1-1
TGTGCCAGCACCCTGGGACTTCATACGCAGTATTTT	CASTLGLHTQYF	-	12	once	TRBV5-6	TRBJ2-3